This T cell receptor (beta chain) was captured by sequencing in a study of post-analysis software for immune sequencing data. This CDR3 spans 16 amino acids. V lost 0 bases to trimming and J lost 3 bases, with 14 bases between them. Germline CDR1 reads MGHRA; CDR2 reads YSYEKL. The study, taken as a whole, reports: Five TRBV segments occurring more often in patients than controls included TRBV5-6, TRBV5-1 and TRBV20-1. F measure showed strong co-clustering of same-batch samples.

Tagging with unique molecular identifiers was a feature of the TCR beta cDNA libraries. Each sample of about 0.95 to 10 million input T cells yielded 500,000 or so cDNA molecules, so each molecule approximated one T cell. TCRdb called the PCR reads again in MiXCR, with one record for every CDR3 protein. In the table there are a few hundred thousand distinct CDR3 sequences, roughly 35% of which are singletons. A word on this clonotype: The antigen is not known.

The rearrangement links TRBV4-1 to TRBJ1-1; no definite D call. Sequenced material: blood. The clonotype comes from a girl between 5 and 17 years old with multiple sclerosis. The CDR3 region has the DNA TGCGCCAGCAGCCAAGAAGGCCTACCTGGGGACACTGAAGCTTTCTTT. It specifies CASSQEGLPGDTEAFF.